This passage covers 5 T cell receptor beta chains from one sample sequenced in a study of blood T cell repertoires in COVID-19. Data came from immunoSEQ multiplex PCR; TCRdb stores just in-frame clones and leaves some out. The sample lists 300,000 to 350,000 clones, 80% to 90% seen once, with approximately 10% in the top ten. Sequencing was carried out using peripheral blood. Receptors were obtained from a man aged 25 to 40 with COVID-19, enrolled during active disease.

The CDR3 here is CASLGTSGRVNEQFF. The CDR3 DNA reads TGTGCCAGCTTAGGGACTAGCGGGAGGGTCAATGAGCAGTTCTTC. The chain employs TRBV6-5 and TRBJ2-1; TRBD2 agrees at 16 bases. V trimming: 8 bases; J trimming: 6 bases; junction bases outside the gene matches: 4. The CDR3 consists of 15 residues. The germline CDR1 and CDR2 sequences are MNHEY and SVGAGI.

The chain joins TRBV9 to TRBJ2-7; TRBD2 is a possible D gene (5 bases). Germline V gene data show CDR1 as SGDLS and CDR2 as YYNGEE. With 3 bases removed from V and 2 bases from J, the gap between germline ends came to 12 bases. The CDR3 contains 14 residues. CDR3 nucleotide sequence: TGTGCCAGCAGCGCCGCCGTCGGGGCCTACGAGCAGTACTTC. Its translation: CASSAAVGAYEQYF.

The chain couples TRBV6-2 or TRBV6-3 to TRBJ2-7, with TRBD2 as a possible D gene (6 bases). V lost 5 bases, J lost 6 bases, and 14 bases lay in between. The CDR3 totals 13 residues. The germline V gene has CDR1 MNHEY and CDR2 SVGEGT. The CDR3 sequence: CASSDTSSPEQYF. The DNA of the CDR3 is TGTGCCAGCAGTGACACTAGCTCCCCCGAGCAGTACTTC.

This chain connects TRBV4-3 to TRBJ1-1; D unresolved. Germline CDR1 reads LGHNA; CDR2 reads YSLEER. The ends were cut back, 0 bases at V and 5 bases at J, with 13 bases in the middle. CDR3 length: 15 residues. As DNA, the CDR3 is TGCGCCAGCAGCCAAGATTTAGCAGTATTAACTGAAGCTTTCTTT. This sequence encodes CASSQDLAVLTEAFF.

In this sample, this clone turned up once. The identical CDR3 is also encoded by other nucleotide sequences in the sample. The J gene is TRBJ1-5, the V gene TRBV29-1; 7 nucleotides line up with TRBD1. CDR3 length: 12 amino acids. Looked up from germline, CDR1 is SQVTM and CDR2 is ANQGSEA. The V segment lost 4 bases and the J segment 4 bases; nucleotides outside the gene matches: 1. For the CDR3, the DNA is TGCAGCGTTGGACAGGGAAATCAGCCCCAGCATTTT. It specifies CSVGQGNQPQHF. Using reference TRBV29-1 and TRBJ1-5 for the parts outside the CDR3, the full variable domain is SAVISQKPSRDICQRGTSLTIQCQVDSQVTMMFWYRQQPGQSLTLIATANQGSEATYESGFVIDKFPISRPNLTFSTLTVSNMSPEDSSIYLCSVGQGNQPQHFGDGTRLSIL.